This TCR beta chain was recorded in a study of cytomegalovirus exposure and HLA in healthy donors. Study outcomes and limitations: Among TCR beta chains of equal frequency, HLA-associated ones were more clonally expanded in a later analysis.

On this clone: The antigen remains unidentified.

13 Jbeta primers and 60 Vbeta primers were used for the PCR. Generated by immunoSEQ multiplex PCR, the TCRdb table keeps only in-frame clones and is missing some. This table holds some 76,000 clones. CDR1 SGHVS and CDR2 FNYEAQ come from the germline V gene. V lost 5 bases and J lost 10, with 23 bases in between. The CDR3 extends over 16 amino acids. This sequence was found in a female donor in good health and CMV-seropositive. This sequence joins TRBV7-6 and TRBJ1-4, with D possibly matching TRBD1 (5 bases). Source material: PBMCs. The CDR3, as DNA: TGTGCCAGCAGCAAAATGCGGGGCAGTATCGGGGGAAAACTGTTTTTT. It encodes CASSKMRGSIGGKLFF.